This T cell receptor beta chain originates from a study of radiation and T cells in renal cell carcinoma. Clones were read by immunoSEQ multiplex PCR, and TCRdb kept only the in-frame ones, dropping some. The sample carries 130,000 to 150,000 clones, roughly 90% recorded once. Losses at the gene ends were 5 bases for V and 14 bases for J; bases not matched to a gene: 8. There are 12 residues in the CDR3. Germline-derived CDR1 and CDR2 are MNHEY and SVGAGI. Time point reported: blood 4 weeks post-SBRT, at nephrectomy. Treatment meaning: 15 Gy SBRT to primary tumor, nephrectomy 4 weeks later. Nephrectomy followed 15 Gy stereotactic body radiation by 4 weeks.

This rearrangement joins TRBV6-5 to TRBJ2-3, with 9 bases matching TRBD1. The material was blood, obtained from a patient whose treatment included radiotherapy and nephrectomy. The clonotype comes from a woman aged 50 to 65 with renal cell carcinoma. The CDR3 sequence is CASSTTGGRGYF. Written as DNA, the CDR3 is TGTGCCAGCAGTACAACAGGGGGCCGTGGGTATTTT.